The entry below gives a single T cell receptor beta chain sequence along with its context. Its antigen is unidentified. CDR3 length: 12 amino acids. Trimming shortened V by 6 bases and J by 10 bases, and 15 bases separated the two germline ends. The sample is drawn from a study of post-analysis software for immune sequencing data. Incorporated into the TCR beta cDNA libraries were unique molecular identifiers, which served to reduce PCR and sequencing biases. Each sample of about 1 to 10 million input T cells yielded around 500,000 cDNA molecules, so each molecule approximated one T cell. One entry per CDR3 protein, called by TCRdb with MiXCR from the PCR reads. The table has hundreds of thousands of distinct CDR3 sequences, about 50% seen once. Study-wide results and limits: There were four or five TRBV segments more frequent in patients than controls, and TRBV5-6, TRBV5-1 and TRBV20-1 were among them.

The chain carries TRBV12-3 or TRBV12-4 and TRBJ1-1; D call uncertain. The sequence was obtained from a girl aged 5-17 years with multiple sclerosis. The material sequenced was blood. CDR3 sequence: CASRISHAVAFF. DNA of the CDR3: TGTGCCAGCAGAATCTCCCATGCGGTAGCTTTCTTT.